These 5 T cell receptor beta chains were sequenced from one sample in a study of T-cell memory formation after mild COVID-19. MiXCR was run by TCRdb on the 5' RACE reads, yielding one entry per CDR3 protein. The sample holds under 550,000 distinct CDR3 sequences; 15% to 20% are singletons and the top ten take approximately 13%. The sample taken for sequencing was PBMCs or a T cell subset sorted from them (not recorded which). The receptors stem from an adult woman who had mild COVID-19 (a few samples of this study predate the infection). Cell type and time point are not known.

The V gene is TRBV6-1, the J gene TRBJ2-7, with a possible D match to TRBD2 (5 bases). CDR1 is MNHNS, CDR2 SASEGT, per germline. The CDR3 spans 17 residues. Between the trimmed V and J ends, which lost 3 bases and 4 bases, there was a span of 22 bases. The chain's CDR3 is CASSDAGLRDWFYEQYF. The CDR3 DNA sequence: TGTGCCAGCAGTGATGCCGGCCTCCGGGATTGGTTTTACGAGCAGTACTTC.

This clonotype was observed at least ten times. CDR3 amino acids: CASSLLEETQYF. The CDR3 DNA reads TGTGCCAGCAGCTTACTTGAAGAGACCCAGTACTTC. The J gene is TRBJ2-5, the V gene TRBV12-3 or TRBV12-4; the D is unclear. CDR3 size: 12 residues. Between the trimmed V and J ends, which lost 6 bases and 3 bases, there was a span of 8 bases.

This clonotype occurred many times. In DNA form, the CDR3 reads TGTGCCAGCAGTTGGGACTTTGACACCGGGGAGCTGTTTTTT. This encodes CASSWDFDTGELFF. The chain employs TRBV7-9 and TRBJ2-2; possible D gene TRBD2, 6 bases. Trimming stripped 6 bases from V and 3 bases from J, with 11 bases between. This CDR3 spans 14 amino acids. Per the germline V gene, CDR1 is SEHNR and CDR2 is FQNEAQ (reference sequence).

This clonotype turned up a few times. This sequence joins TRBV20-1 and TRBJ1-2; no definite D call. The CDR3 extends over 12 amino acids. V was trimmed by 0 bases and J by 2 bases, leaving 4 bases between them. The V gene's germline CDR1 is DFQATT and CDR2 SNEGSKA (reference sequence). CDR3 DNA: TGCAGTGCTAGAGAGACCAACTATGGCTACACCTTC. Protein: CSARETNYGYTF.

The chain joins TRBV20-1 to TRBJ1-1; D not certain. Germline values: CDR1 DFQATT, CDR2 SNEGSKA (reference sequence). The CDR3 loop spans 11 amino acids. V lost 3 bases and J lost 4, with 6 bases in between. In DNA, the CDR3 is TGCAGTGCTAGGGAGGTCACTGAAGCTTTCTTT. Protein sequence: CSAREVTEAFF.